This TCR beta chain was profiled in a study of blood T cells in healthy people across ages. Study results and limitations: A greater number of naive CD4+ cells and higher diversity distinguished long-lived donors from aged donors.

Alongside a J-beta primer mix, a sample-barcoded 5' primer served in a second PCR lasting about 7 to 11 cycles. Using its own MiXCR run on the 5' RACE reads, TCRdb lists one record per CDR3 protein. The profile shows fewer than 1,200,000 distinct CDR3 sequences, roughly a quarter of them singletons. Donor samples were obtained from healthy Caucasian individuals from Russia, aged 6 to 90. Details on this clonotype: Its antigen remains unknown.

The same data also contributed to another study, on T cells of mothers and their children. In that study: Among related mother-child pairs, overlap was slightly higher than in unrelated pairs, though not significantly. Evidence of persistent microchimeric T cell clones was absent.

The TCR sequence derives from a girl aged 2-10 years in good health. Sequenced sample: blood.

This CDR3 is CASSLVRGGPHNEQFF. The CDR3 DNA reads as TGTGCCAGCAGCTTAGTACGCGGCGGGCCCCACAATGAGCAGTTCTTC. The chain couples TRBV13 to TRBJ2-1, with D maybe TRBD2 (5 bases). V was shortened by 1 base and J by 5 bases, with 15 bases between the two germline ends. Germline values: CDR1 PRHDT, CDR2 FYEKMQ (reference sequence). The CDR3 runs 16 residues.